Listed here are 10 T cell receptor beta chains from one sample, sequenced in a study of T-cell memory formation after mild COVID-19. TCRdb re-called the 5' RACE reads through MiXCR, storing one row per CDR3 protein. The table records approximately 300,000 distinct CDR3 sequences, about a sixth of them present only once. Material: PBMCs or a T cell subset sorted from them (not recorded which). The receptors stem from a young man who had mild COVID-19 (a few samples of this study predate the infection). Cell type and time point are not known.

The J gene is TRBJ2-2, the V gene TRBV6-4, with 13 bases identical to TRBD2. Unmatched junction bases numbered 8, after V lost 2 bases and J lost 2 bases. In germline, CDR1 is MRHNA, CDR2 SNTAGT. This CDR3 has 19 amino acids. Written as DNA, the CDR3 is TGTGCCAGCAGTGACGAGCTTGGACTAGCGGGGGATAACACCGGGGAGCTGTTTTTT. This encodes CASSDELGLAGDNTGELFF.

The gene calls are TRBV20-1 and TRBJ2-7, with D tentatively TRBD2 (5 bases). CDR3 length: 12 residues. From germline, CDR1 is DFQATT and CDR2 SNEGSKA (reference sequence). V was trimmed by 6 bases and J by 7 bases, leaving 16 bases between them. CDR3 loop: CSAHDQPGEQYV. The CDR3, as DNA: TGCAGTGCGCACGACCAGCCGGGGGAGCAGTACGTC.

The V gene is TRBV2, the J gene TRBJ2-3, with a weak D call TRBD2 (5 bases). This CDR3 contains 13 residues. CDR1 and CDR2 from the germline V gene are SNHLY and FYNNEI. V gave up 0 bases and J gave up 8 bases, with 9 bases separating them. CDR3 region: CASSEADWGTQYF. The CDR3 DNA follows: TGTGCCAGCAGTGAAGCGGACTGGGGTACGCAGTATTTT.

The sample holds a few counts of this clonotype. As DNA, the CDR3 is TGCAGCGTTGTAATAATTACTGAAGCTTTCTTT. This translates into CSVVIITEAFF. The chain combines TRBV29-1 with TRBJ1-1, with no clear D. Germline V gene lookup returns CDR1 SQVTM and CDR2 ANQGSEA. Trimming pared 4 bases from V and 5 bases from J, leaving 8 bases between. CDR3 size: 11 residues.

This clonotype was found a few times. This chain uses TRBV5-1 with TRBJ2-3; 9 positions agree with TRBD2. The germline CDR1 and CDR2 sequences are SGHRS and YFSETQ. Losses at the gene ends were 4 bases for V and 5 bases for J; bases not matched to a gene: 11. The CDR3 sequence is 16 residues long. CDR3 sequence reads: CASSAAIVSGGDTQYF. The CDR3 bases are TGCGCCAGCAGCGCCGCAATCGTTAGCGGGGGAGATACGCAGTATTTT. Looking up the rest from reference TRBV5-1 and TRBJ2-3 gives the full variable domain: KAGVTQTPRYLIKTRGQQVTLSCSPISGHRSVSWYQQTPGQGLQFLFEYFSETQRNKGNFPGRFSGRQFSNSRSEMNVSTLELGDSALYLCASSAAIVSGGDTQYFGPGTRLTVL.

This clonotype was seen only a few times. V and J are TRBV11-2 and TRBJ2-5; TRBD2 agrees at 9 bases. CDR1 is SGHAT, CDR2 FQNNGV, per germline. The CDR3 contains 15 residues. V was clipped by 1 base and J by 4 bases; unmatched bases: 4. The CDR3 DNA is TGTGCCAGCAGCTTAGGTGCGGGGGGGCCAGAGACCCAGTACTTC. Amino acids: CASSLGAGGPETQYF.

This clonotype has just a few counts. J is TRBJ2-5 and V is TRBV7-3; 8 bases map to TRBD1. V shed 6 bases, J shed 5 bases, and the junction held 11 bases outside the gene matches. The CDR3 has 15 amino acids. CDR1 SGHTA and CDR2 FQGTGA come from the germline V gene. CDR3 sequence (DNA): TGTGCCAGCAGTCCCGACAGGGGCGACGGGGAGACCCAGTACTTC. Translation: CASSPDRGDGETQYF.

This clonotype was seen more than once but under ten times. This chain uses TRBV7-9 with TRBJ2-5; the match to TRBD1 covers 8 bases. The junction had 5 bases not matched to a gene; V was cut back by 1 base and J by 1 base. In germline, CDR1 is SEHNR, CDR2 FQNEAQ (reference sequence). CDR3 size: 16 residues. The CDR3, as DNA: TGTGCCAGCAGCTTAGGTGACAGGGGTTTCCAAGAGACCCAGTACTTC. Translating it yields CASSLGDRGFQETQYF.

This clonotype was detected only a few times. The chain joins TRBV5-1 to TRBJ2-3; 9 bases are shared with TRBD2. The CDR3 contains 16 residues. Germline CDR1 and CDR2: SGHRS and YFSETQ. Trimming removed 2 bases from V and 4 bases from J; junction bases left unmatched: 8. The CDR3 sequence is CASSFLASGEADTQYF. CDR3 coding DNA: TGCGCCAGCAGCTTTTTGGCTAGCGGGGAGGCAGATACGCAGTATTTT.

Ten or more counts support this clonotype. This chain joins TRBV7-2 and TRBJ1-4, with D possibly matching TRBD1 (5 bases). The CDR3 loop spans 14 amino acids. Germline-derived CDR1 and CDR2 are SGHTA and FQGNSA. V gave up 4 bases and J gave up 5 bases, with 11 bases separating them. The CDR3 region is CASSYQGGNEKLFF. The CDR3 DNA sequence: TGTGCCAGCAGCTACCAGGGTGGGAATGAAAAACTGTTTTTT. Using reference TRBV7-2 and TRBJ1-4 for the parts outside the CDR3, the full variable domain is GAGVSQSPSNKVTEKGKDVELRCDPISGHTALYWYRQSLGQGLEFLIYFQGNSAPDKSGLPSDRFSAERTGGSVSTLTIQRTQQEDSAVYLCASSYQGGNEKLFFGSGTQLSVL.